These T cell receptor beta chains were read from a single sample in a study of T cell changes during pregnancy in multiple sclerosis. Produced via immunoSEQ multiplex PCR; TCRdb's table is partial and in-frame only. Of some 80,000 clones in the sample, 94% were seen once. Material: peripheral blood, obtained in the third trimester of pregnancy. All receptors come from a female donor with multiple sclerosis, enrolled in a pregnancy study. Each CDR3 is given with its conserved first and last residue. A D gene is named only where the DNA matches it firmly. Clone size is not always given. Where it is, it says once, few, many or a class for expanded clones.

v_gene: TRBV5-1; d_gene: NA; j_gene: TRBJ2-4; abundance: few; CDR3nt: TGCGCCAGCAGCTCAGGATTAGGGGGTATCGAGACGGACATTCAGTACTTC; CDR3aa: CASSSGLGGIETDIQYF
v_gene: TRBV7-9; d_gene: NA; j_gene: TRBJ2-1; abundance: once; CDR3nt: TGTGCCAGCAGCTTATGGGCAATTCTCGCTTACAATGAGCAGTTCTTC; CDR3aa: CASSLWAILAYNEQFF
v_gene: TRBV5-1; d_gene: NA; j_gene: TRBJ2-7; abundance: NA; CDR3nt: TGCGCCAGCAGCTTGGTCACAGGCAGCTCCTACGAGCAGTACTTC; CDR3aa: CASSLVTGSSYEQYF
v_gene: TRBV27; d_gene: NA; j_gene: TRBJ1-5; abundance: once; CDR3nt: TGTGCCAGCAGTCACCGGTTTAGCAATCAGCCCCAGCATTTT; CDR3aa: CASSHRFSNQPQHF
v_gene: TRBV19; d_gene: NA; j_gene: TRBJ2-1; abundance: NA; CDR3nt: TGTGCCAGTTCTAAACCCGGCCAGGGGCATACTGATGAGCAGTTCTTC; CDR3aa: CASSKPGQGHTDEQFF
v_gene: TRBV7-2; d_gene: NA; j_gene: TRBJ2-7; abundance: NA; CDR3nt: TGTGCCAGCAGCCCCCGCGGACAGAGCTCCTACGAGCAGTACTTC; CDR3aa: CASSPRGQSSYEQYF
v_gene: TRBV6-1; d_gene: NA; j_gene: TRBJ2-6; abundance: NA; CDR3nt: TGTGCCAGCGGGGACAACTCTGGGGCCAACGTCCTGACTTTC; CDR3aa: CASGDNSGANVLTF
v_gene: TRBV2; d_gene: NA; j_gene: TRBJ1-5; abundance: NA; CDR3nt: TGTGCCAGCAGTGAAGTAAGGGGGGGCCATCAGCCCCAGCATTTT; CDR3aa: CASSEVRGGHQPQHF
v_gene: TRBV7-9; d_gene: TRBD1; j_gene: TRBJ2-3; abundance: NA; CDR3nt: TGTGCCAGCAGCACGAGACAGGGACGCACAGATACGCAGTATTTT; CDR3aa: CASSTRQGRTDTQYF
v_gene: TRBV29-1; d_gene: TRBD1; j_gene: TRBJ2-3; abundance: NA; CDR3nt: TGCAGCGCGGTCCGGGACAGGGGAAAAGATACGCAGTATTTT; CDR3aa: CSAVRDRGKDTQYF
v_gene: TRBV4-1; d_gene: NA; j_gene: TRBJ1-1; abundance: NA; CDR3nt: TGCGCCAGCAGCCCTGTTACTTGGGGGGCTGAAGCTTTCTTT; CDR3aa: CASSPVTWGAEAFF
v_gene: TRBV5-4; d_gene: TRBD1; j_gene: TRBJ2-2; abundance: NA; CDR3nt: TGTGCCAGCAGCTTGGCCGGGACAGGGGGTATCGGGGAGCTGTTTTTT; CDR3aa: CASSLAGTGGIGELFF
v_gene: TRBV9; d_gene: TRBD1; j_gene: TRBJ2-5; abundance: NA; CDR3nt: TGTGCCAGCAGCGTAGCTGACAGGGGGAAGGAGACCCAGTACTTC; CDR3aa: CASSVADRGKETQYF
v_gene: TRBV4-2; d_gene: TRBD2; j_gene: TRBJ2-1; abundance: once; CDR3nt: TGTGCCAGCAGCTCACTAGCGGGGCAAACCTACAATGAGCAGTTCTTC; CDR3aa: CASSSLAGQTYNEQFF
v_gene: TRBV6-1; d_gene: NA; j_gene: TRBJ1-5; abundance: NA; CDR3nt: TGTGCCAGCAGTGCCAGCGACGATCAGCCCCAGCATTTT; CDR3aa: CASSASDDQPQHF
v_gene: TRBV6-1; d_gene: NA; j_gene: TRBJ2-7; abundance: NA; CDR3nt: TGTGCCAGCAGTGATCTCTCCTACGAGCAGTACTTC; CDR3aa: CASSDLSYEQYF
v_gene: TRBV5-1; d_gene: TRBD1; j_gene: TRBJ1-1; abundance: NA; CDR3nt: TGCGCCAGCAGCTTTGACAGGGGAACTGAAGCTTTCTTT; CDR3aa: CASSFDRGTEAFF